The present TCR beta chain was sequenced within a study of T cell clonotyping in hematopoietic cell transplantation. Study-level findings and limits: Graft donor and pretransplant recipient Inverse Simpson Index values predicted broader posttransplant TCR diversity.

V dropped 3 bases and J dropped 9 bases, with 15 bases sitting between them. The length of the CDR3 is 13 residues. Germline V lookup: CDR1 SGHVS, CDR2 FQNEAQ. TCRdb's table, derived via immunoSEQ multiplex PCR, lists solely in-frame clones and lacks some. The table includes thousands of clones, about 96% detected once. On this clone: Its target is unknown.

This TCR was sampled from a male patient aged 35-55 years who had an allogeneic stem cell transplant from a related donor, so the T cells may come from the graft donor. Some clones in this sample may be carry-over from other donors' samples. The V gene is TRBV7-8, the J gene TRBJ2-7, with a tentative D call TRBD2 (6 bases). Sample: PBMCs, taken 30 days after allogeneic stem cell transplant. CDR3 region: CASSLYGTGGQYF. CDR3 DNA: TGTGCCAGCAGCTTGTACGGGACCGGGGGGCAGTACTTC.